The sequence of this TCR beta chain was determined in a study of regulatory T cells in long-lasting Graves disease. Study outcomes and limitations: Gene preferences differed: TRBV28, TRBJ1-2, TRBJ2-5 in persistent cases.

Trimming took 6 bases from V and 6 from J, leaving 11 bases between them. The CDR3 totals 12 residues. Germline CDR1 and CDR2: MNHEY and SMNVEV (reference sequence). The time point denotes: newly diagnosed GD, antithyroid drugs for less than 3 months. PBMC RNA served as the TCR library source. The patients included were those that came from an endocrinology department in Xi'an, China. Approximately 8.6-milliliter peripheral blood samples went into EDTA tubes. There are many counts of this clonotype. Its antigen is still unknown. Arm-PCR of CDR3 regions and iRepertoire HTBI primers were the basis on which TCR beta libraries were built. TCRdb re-called the multiplex PCR reads through MiXCR, storing one row per CDR3 protein. The sample carries 400,000 to 500,000 distinct CDR3 sequences, around 13% recorded once. The same specimen was also included in a second study, on T cells in Graves' hyperthyroidism and ophthalmopathy. That study adds: In the first-round RT-PCR of the TCR CDR3, the HTBI primer set was used.

This specimen consisted of peripheral blood mononuclear cells (PBMCs), obtained at new diagnosis, from a patient treated with antithyroid drugs. V gene TRBV27 combines with J gene TRBJ1-1; a weak D match, TRBD1 (6 bases). This TCR came from a woman between 45 and 60 years old with Graves disease. CDR3 in amino acids: CASRQGSSEAFF. Here the CDR3 DNA reads TGTGCCAGCAGACAGGGTAGCTCTGAAGCTTTCTTT.